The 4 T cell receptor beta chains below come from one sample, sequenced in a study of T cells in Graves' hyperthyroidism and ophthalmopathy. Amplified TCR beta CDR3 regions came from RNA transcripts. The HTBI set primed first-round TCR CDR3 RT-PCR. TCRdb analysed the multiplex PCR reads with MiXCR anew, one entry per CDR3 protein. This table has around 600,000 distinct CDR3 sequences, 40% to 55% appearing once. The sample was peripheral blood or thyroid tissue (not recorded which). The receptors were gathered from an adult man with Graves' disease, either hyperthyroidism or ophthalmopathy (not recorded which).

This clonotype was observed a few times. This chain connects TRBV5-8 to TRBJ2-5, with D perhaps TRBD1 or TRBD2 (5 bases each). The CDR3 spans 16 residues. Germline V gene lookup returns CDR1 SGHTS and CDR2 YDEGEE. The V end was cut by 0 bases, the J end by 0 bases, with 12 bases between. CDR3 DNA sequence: TGTGCCAGCAGCTTGGCCGGGACGAACCACCAAGAGACCCAGTACTTC. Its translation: CASSLAGTNHQETQYF.

CDR3 protein: CASSLGKGTDTQYF. DNA for the CDR3: TGTGCCAGCAGCTTAGGAAAGGGCACAGATACGCAGTATTTT. The gene calls are TRBV13 and TRBJ2-3; unclear D gene. The CDR3 totals 14 residues. V was shortened by 0 bases and J by 1 base, with 5 bases between the two germline ends. Germline lookup yields CDR1 PRHDT and CDR2 FYEKMQ (reference sequence).

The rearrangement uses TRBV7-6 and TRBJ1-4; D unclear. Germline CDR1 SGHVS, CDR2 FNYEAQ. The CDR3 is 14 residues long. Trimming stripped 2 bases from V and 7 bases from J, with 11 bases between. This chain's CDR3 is CASSLFSTGEKLFF. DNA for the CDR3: TGTGCCAGCAGCTTATTTTCTACGGGTGAAAAACTGTTTTTT. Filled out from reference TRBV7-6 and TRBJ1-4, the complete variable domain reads GAGVSQSPRYKVTKRGQDVALRCDPISGHVSLYWYRQALGQGPEFLTYFNYEAQQDKSGLPNDRFSAERPEGSISTLTIQRTEQRDSAMYRCASSLFSTGEKLFFGSGTQLSVL.

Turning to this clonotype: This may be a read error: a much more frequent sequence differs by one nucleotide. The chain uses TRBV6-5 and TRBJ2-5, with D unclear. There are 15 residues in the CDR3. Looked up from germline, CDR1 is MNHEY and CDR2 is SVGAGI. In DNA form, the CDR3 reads TGTGCCATCAGTTACAATCTTATTAATATGGAGACCCAGTACTTC. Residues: CAISYNLINMETQYF.